This T cell receptor (beta chain) was observed in a study of beta chain features in type 1 diabetes. Study observations and caveats: Cells carrying high TCR expression could end up over-represented when cDNA is sequenced.

Ten or more counts support this clone. Antigen: not known. As every portion of the isolated RNA was reverse transcribed, the sequencing read expressed TCRB transcripts. Sequencing was performed with immunoSEQ multiplex PCR; in TCRdb, only in-frame clones are kept and a portion is missing. The table has under 450,000 clones, approximately 14% seen once; the top ten hold roughly 0.035%. The CDR3 length is 15 residues. The germline V gene encodes CDR1 MGHDK and CDR2 SYGVNS. J gave up 6 bases and V 3 bases, and 5 bases lay outside the gene matches. The chain links TRBV25-1 to TRBJ1-2, with 12 bases matching TRBD1. Material: naive CD4+ T cells from blood. The sequence was collected from a man in his thirties or forties in good health. The CDR3 coding sequence is TGTGCCAGCAGTGATCTGGGACAGGGGGCTGATGGCTACACCTTC. Translated: CASSDLGQGADGYTF.